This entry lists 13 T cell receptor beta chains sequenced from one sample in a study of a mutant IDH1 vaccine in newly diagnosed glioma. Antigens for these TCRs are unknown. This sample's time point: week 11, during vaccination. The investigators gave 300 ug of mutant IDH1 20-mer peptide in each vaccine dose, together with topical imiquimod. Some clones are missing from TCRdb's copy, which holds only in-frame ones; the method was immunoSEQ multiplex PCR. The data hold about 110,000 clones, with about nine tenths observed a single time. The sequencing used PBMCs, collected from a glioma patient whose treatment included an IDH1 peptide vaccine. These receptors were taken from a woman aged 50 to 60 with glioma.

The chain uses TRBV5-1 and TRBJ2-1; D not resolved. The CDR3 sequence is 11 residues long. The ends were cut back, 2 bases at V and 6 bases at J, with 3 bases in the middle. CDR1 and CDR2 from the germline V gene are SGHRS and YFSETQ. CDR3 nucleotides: TGCGCCAGCAGCTTAAGCAATGAGCAGTTCTTC. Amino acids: CASSLSNEQFF.

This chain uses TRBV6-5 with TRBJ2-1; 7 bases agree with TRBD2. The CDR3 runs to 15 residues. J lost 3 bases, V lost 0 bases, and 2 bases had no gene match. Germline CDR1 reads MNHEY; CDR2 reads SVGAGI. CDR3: CASSYSAGNYNEQFF. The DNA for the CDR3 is TGTGCCAGCAGTTACTCAGCGGGAAACTACAATGAGCAGTTCTTC.

The CDR3 region has the DNA TGTGCCAGCAGCTGGACTAGCGCGGGTCCGTCAGATACGCAGTATTTT. The encoded protein is CASSWTSAGPSDTQYF. The genes are TRBV7-9 and TRBJ2-3; TRBD2 matches 9 bases. V dropped 4 bases and J dropped 4; count of bases not matched to a gene: 9. CDR1 and CDR2 (germline): SEHNR, FQNEAQ (reference sequence). This CDR3 has 16 residues.

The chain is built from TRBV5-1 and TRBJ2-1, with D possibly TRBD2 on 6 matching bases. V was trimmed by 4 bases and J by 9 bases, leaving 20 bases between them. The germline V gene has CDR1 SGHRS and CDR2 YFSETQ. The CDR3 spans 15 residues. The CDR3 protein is CASSLGGGAAGEQFF. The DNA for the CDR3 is TGCGCCAGCAGCCTCGGTGGAGGGGCCGCGGGTGAGCAGTTCTTC. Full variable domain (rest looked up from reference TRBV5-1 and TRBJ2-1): KAGVTQTPRYLIKTRGQQVTLSCSPISGHRSVSWYQQTPGQGLQFLFEYFSETQRNKGNFPGRFSGRQFSNSRSEMNVSTLELGDSALYLCASSLGGGAAGEQFFGPGTRLTVL.

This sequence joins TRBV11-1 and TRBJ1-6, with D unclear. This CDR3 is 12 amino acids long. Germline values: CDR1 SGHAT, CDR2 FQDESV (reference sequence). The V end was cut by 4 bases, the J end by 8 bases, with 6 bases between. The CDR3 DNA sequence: TGTGCCAGCAGCTCGTCTTATTCACCCCTCCACTTT. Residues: CASSSSYSPLHF.

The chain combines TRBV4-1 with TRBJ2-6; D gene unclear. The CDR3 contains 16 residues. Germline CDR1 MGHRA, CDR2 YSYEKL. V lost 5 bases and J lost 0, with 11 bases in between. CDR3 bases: TGCGCCAGCAGCACCGGACGTCTCTCTGGGGCCAACGTCCTGACTTTC. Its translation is CASSTGRLSGANVLTF.

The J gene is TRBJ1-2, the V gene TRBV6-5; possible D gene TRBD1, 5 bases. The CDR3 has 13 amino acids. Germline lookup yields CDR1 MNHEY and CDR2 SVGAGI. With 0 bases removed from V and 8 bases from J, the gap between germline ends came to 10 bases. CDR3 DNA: TGTGCCAGCAGTTACTCGAGACAGCGCGGCTACACCTTC. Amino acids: CASSYSRQRGYTF.

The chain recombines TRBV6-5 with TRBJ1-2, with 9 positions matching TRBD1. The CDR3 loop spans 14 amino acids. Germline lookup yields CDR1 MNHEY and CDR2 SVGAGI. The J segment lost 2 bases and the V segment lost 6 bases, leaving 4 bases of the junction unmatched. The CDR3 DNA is TGTGCCAGCAGGAAAGGACAGGGGAACTATGGCTACACCTTC. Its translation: CASRKGQGNYGYTF.

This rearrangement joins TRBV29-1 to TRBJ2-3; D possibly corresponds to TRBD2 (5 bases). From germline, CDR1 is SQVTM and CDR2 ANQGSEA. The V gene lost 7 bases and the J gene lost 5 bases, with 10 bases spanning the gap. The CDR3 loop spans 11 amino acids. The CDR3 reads CSAGEGDTQYF. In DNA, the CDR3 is TGCAGCGCCGGAGAGGGAGATACGCAGTATTTT.

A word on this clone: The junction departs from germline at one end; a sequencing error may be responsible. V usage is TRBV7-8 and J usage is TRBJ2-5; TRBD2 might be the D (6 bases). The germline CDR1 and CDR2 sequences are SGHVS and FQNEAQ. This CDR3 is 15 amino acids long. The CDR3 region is CASSFLLGRQETQYF. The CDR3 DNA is TGTGCTAGCAGCTTCCTCCTCGGGAGACAAGAGACCCAGTACTTC.

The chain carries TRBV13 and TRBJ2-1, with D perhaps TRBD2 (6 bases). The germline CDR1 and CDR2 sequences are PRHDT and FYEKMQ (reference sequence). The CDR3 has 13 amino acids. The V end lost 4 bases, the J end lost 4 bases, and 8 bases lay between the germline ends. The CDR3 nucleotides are TGTGCCAGCAGCTCGGGACTGTACAATGAGCAGTTCTTC. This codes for CASSSGLYNEQFF.

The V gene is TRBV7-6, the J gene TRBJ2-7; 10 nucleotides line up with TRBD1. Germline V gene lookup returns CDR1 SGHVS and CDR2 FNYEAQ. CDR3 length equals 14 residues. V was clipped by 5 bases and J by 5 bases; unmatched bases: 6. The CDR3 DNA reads TGTGCCAGCAGCACGTCCGGGACAGGGGACGAGCAGTACTTC. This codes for CASSTSGTGDEQYF.

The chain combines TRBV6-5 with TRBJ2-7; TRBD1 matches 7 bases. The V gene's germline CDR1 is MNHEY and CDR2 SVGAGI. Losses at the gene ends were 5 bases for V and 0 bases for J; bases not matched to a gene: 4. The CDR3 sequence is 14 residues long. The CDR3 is CASSDWDSSYEQYF. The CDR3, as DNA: TGTGCCAGCAGTGACTGGGACAGCTCCTACGAGCAGTACTTC.